The 32 T cell receptor beta chains presented below share a single source sample, sequenced in a study of blood T cell repertoires in COVID-19 (TCRdb year 2020). The library was generated by the immunoSEQ multiplex PCR assay. Entries here come from immuneACCESS through TCRdb and include only in-frame sequences with V and J called. Some clones fail to appear in such tables; in the studies checked, an unresolved V gene covers under half of the shortfall, and the cause of the remainder is unknown. This sample is represented by about 91,000 clones; 88% of them were singletons. About 8% of the sample belongs to the ten largest clones. Sequencing input: peripheral blood. These receptor sequences come from an older woman with acute or convalescent COVID-19.

The chain couples TRBV6-6 to TRBJ1-4; D gene unclear. Per germline, CDR1 MNHNY and CDR2 SVGAGI (reference sequence). The V end lost 4 bases, the J end lost 4 bases, and 7 bases lay between the germline ends. The CDR3 length is 13 residues. The CDR3 DNA is TGTGCCAGCAGTTTACAGCTTAATGAAAAACTGTTTTTT. Its protein is CASSLQLNEKLFF.

The genes are TRBV2 and TRBJ1-1; TRBD1 matches 7 bases. J gave up 1 base and V 6 bases, and 11 bases lay outside the gene matches. Germline V lookup: CDR1 SNHLY, CDR2 FYNNEI. The CDR3 is made up of 16 amino acids. This chain's CDR3 is CASRRQGGDGNTEAFF. In nucleotides, the CDR3 is TGTGCCAGCAGACGACAGGGTGGGGATGGGAACACTGAAGCTTTCTTT.

The chain carries TRBV2 and TRBJ2-5; TRBD2 aligns across 11 bases. The CDR3 is 17 residues long. Trimming removed 0 bases from V and 3 bases from J; junction bases left unmatched: 6. CDR1 is SNHLY, CDR2 FYNNEI, per germline. The CDR3 loop reads CASSEALGLAVEETQYF. In DNA, the CDR3 is TGTGCCAGCAGTGAAGCCTTGGGACTAGCGGTGGAAGAGACCCAGTACTTC.

V and J are TRBV9 and TRBJ2-7, with TRBD2 identical over 7 bases. CDR1 SGDLS and CDR2 YYNGEE come from the germline V gene. Trimming at V came to 3 bases and at J to 3 bases, leaving 6 bases not matched to a gene. This CDR3 has 14 residues. CDR3 in amino acids: CASSAQAGHYEQYF. The CDR3 DNA reads as TGTGCCAGCAGCGCCCAAGCGGGGCACTACGAGCAGTACTTC.

The chain uses TRBV19 and TRBJ2-1, with 11 bases identical to TRBD2. This CDR3 contains 16 residues. Trimming cost V 7 bases and J 1 base; bases outside gene matches: 6. Germline assignment: CDR1 LNHDA and CDR2 SQIVND (reference sequence). The CDR3 is CASNLAGGPSYNEQFF. The CDR3 DNA is TGTGCCAGTAATTTAGCGGGAGGGCCTTCCTACAATGAGCAGTTCTTC. Drawing the rest from reference TRBV19 and TRBJ2-1, the complete variable domain is DGGITQSPKYLFRKEGQNVTLSCEQNLNHDAMYWYRQDPGQGLRLIYYSQIVNDFQKGDIAEGYSVSREKKESFPLTVTSAQKNPTAFYLCASNLAGGPSYNEQFFGPGTRLTVL.

This chain links TRBV6-5 with TRBJ2-4; D unclear. CDR1 and CDR2 from the germline V gene are MNHEY and SVGAGI. The CDR3 totals 13 residues. Trimming removed 8 bases at V and 5 bases at J, with 13 bases between. The chain's CDR3 is CASRIGQQNIQYF. The CDR3 region has the DNA TGTGCCAGCCGTATTGGGCAGCAAAACATTCAGTACTTC.

The V gene is TRBV29-1, the J gene TRBJ1-2, with 11 bases lining up with TRBD1. Trimming at V came to 1 base and at J to 10 bases, leaving 8 bases not matched to a gene. CDR3 length: 14 residues. The germline V gene encodes CDR1 SQVTM and CDR2 ANQGSEA. CDR3: CSVEGTGTGGDYTF. CDR3 nucleotides: TGCAGCGTTGAAGGGACAGGGACAGGGGGTGACTACACCTTC.

This CDR3 reads CASSEAGGPYNEQFF. The CDR3, as DNA: TGTGCCAGCAGTGAAGCGGGGGGGCCCTACAATGAGCAGTTCTTC. The chain couples TRBV2 to TRBJ2-1; the D gene is possibly TRBD2 (7 bases). The V gene's germline CDR1 is SNHLY and CDR2 FYNNEI. The CDR3 has 15 amino acids. Trimming left V 0 bases short and J 2 bases short, with 8 bases between.

V usage is TRBV28 and J usage is TRBJ1-5; TRBD1 agrees at 8 bases. The CDR3 loop spans 15 amino acids. The junction had 9 bases not matched to a gene; V was cut back by 8 bases and J by 3 bases. Germline lookup yields CDR1 MDHEN and CDR2 SYDVKM. The CDR3 spells CASWSRDRYNQPQHF. The CDR3 coding sequence is TGTGCCAGCTGGAGCCGGGACAGGTACAATCAGCCCCAGCATTTT.

The genes are TRBV4-2 and TRBJ2-7; 9 positions agree with TRBD2. Per the germline V gene, CDR1 is LGHNA and CDR2 is YNFKEQ. The CDR3 is 15 residues long. The J segment lost 4 bases and the V segment lost 0 bases, leaving 4 bases of the junction unmatched. CDR3 DNA sequence: TGTGCCAGCAGCCAAGAAAGCGGGGGGTTTTACGAGCAGTACTTC. Translation gives CASSQESGGFYEQYF.

In the case of this clone: The junction shows a germline mismatch at one end, possibly a read error. The chain couples TRBV27 to TRBJ1-4, with no clear D. The CDR3 extends over 15 amino acids. The V gene's germline CDR1 is MNHEY and CDR2 SMNVEV (reference sequence). The chain's CDR3 is CASSPLDLPKEKLFF. CDR3 nucleotide sequence: TGTGCCAGCTCCCCACTAGATCTACCTAAAGAAAAACTGTTTTTT.

This clone was recorded only once. The V and J genes are TRBV9 and TRBJ2-7; D unclear. CDR3 length: 15 residues. The germline CDR1 and CDR2 sequences are SGDLS and YYNGEE. Between the trimmed V and J ends, which lost 0 bases and 3 bases, there was a span of 13 bases. As DNA, the CDR3 is TGTGCCAGCAGCGTAGCCCCAGACACGGACTACGAGCAGTACTTC. Translation gives CASSVAPDTDYEQYF.

This clone was seen a single time. The V gene is TRBV5-1, the J gene TRBJ2-7; D is ambiguous. The germline V gene has CDR1 SGHRS and CDR2 YFSETQ. The CDR3 runs 13 residues. Trimming cost V 4 bases and J 4 bases, with 12 bases left between them. The CDR3 loop is CASSPTAGYEQYF. CDR3 coding DNA: TGCGCCAGCAGCCCCACGGCAGGATACGAGCAGTACTTC.

Here the CDR3 reads CATSDFLDRGMYEQYF. The CDR3 bases are TGTGCCACCAGTGATTTCCTGGACAGGGGAATGTACGAGCAGTACTTC. The V and J genes are TRBV24-1 and TRBJ2-7; TRBD1 matches at 9 bases. The CDR3 covers 16 residues. Germline V gene lookup returns CDR1 KGHDR and CDR2 SFDVKD. V trimming: 1 base; J trimming: 4 bases; junction bases outside the gene matches: 7.

The V call is TRBV9, the J call TRBJ2-2; TRBD2 aligns across 9 bases. CDR3 size: 17 residues. CDR1 SGDLS and CDR2 YYNGEE come from the germline V gene. V shed 0 bases, J shed 3 bases, and the junction held 6 bases outside the gene matches. The CDR3 DNA follows: TGTGCCAGCAGCGTAGATGGACTAGCGTTCGACACCGGGGAGCTGTTTTTT. Its protein is CASSVDGLAFDTGELFF.

J is TRBJ2-3 and V is TRBV4-2; possibly TRBD1 for D (5 bases). Deletions cut 4 bases from V and 3 bases from J, with 17 bases between. The germline V gene encodes CDR1 LGHNA and CDR2 YNFKEQ. CDR3 length equals 16 residues. CDR3 amino acids: CASSPNGAALTDTQYF. The CDR3 nucleotides are TGTGCCAGCAGCCCCAATGGGGCAGCTCTGACAGATACGCAGTATTTT.

The chain has TRBV18 and TRBJ1-5, with TRBD1 matching 12 bases. CDR1 is KGHSH, CDR2 LQKENI, per germline. With 5 bases clipped from V and 4 bases from J, the junction kept 9 bases outside the gene matches. CDR3 length: 17 residues. The CDR3 sequence: CASSTTGTGGRNQPQHF. The CDR3 nucleotides are TGTGCCAGCTCAACGACGGGGACAGGGGGCAGAAATCAGCCCCAGCATTTT. The variable domain in full, completed from reference TRBV18 and TRBJ1-5, reads NAGVMQNPRHLVRRRGQEARLRCSPMKGHSHVYWYRQLPEEGLKFMVYLQKENIIDESGMPKERFSAEFPKEGPSILRIQQVVRGDSAAYFCASSTTGTGGRNQPQHFGDGTRLSIL.

CDR3 residues: CASSQAMTAAPLHF. In nucleotides, the CDR3 is TGTGCCAGCAGCCAAGCCATGACGGCGGCACCCCTCCACTTT. This sequence joins TRBV3-1 (or the pseudogene TRBV3-2) and TRBJ1-6; D ambiguous. V dropped 1 base and J dropped 11 bases, with 12 bases sitting between them. From germline, CDR1 is LGHDT and CDR2 YNNKEL (reference sequence). This CDR3 is built from 14 residues.

The V gene is TRBV20-1, the J gene TRBJ2-7; 7 positions agree with TRBD2. Unmatched junction bases numbered 5, after V lost 6 bases and J lost 6 bases. This CDR3 comprises 11 residues. Germline values: CDR1 DFQATT, CDR2 SNEGSKA (reference sequence). This CDR3 reads CSASLAFEQYF. Written as DNA, the CDR3 is TGCAGTGCCTCACTAGCGTTCGAGCAGTACTTC.

This rearrangement joins TRBV11-2 to TRBJ1-6; 10 bases map to TRBD1. Germline CDR1 SGHAT, CDR2 FQNNGV. The V segment lost 2 bases and the J segment 10 bases; nucleotides outside the gene matches: 5. The CDR3 loop spans 15 amino acids. The CDR3 loop is CASSLRQGAGSPLHF. The CDR3 nucleotides read TGTGCCAGCAGCTTAAGACAGGGGGCAGGCTCACCCCTCCACTTT.

This chain uses TRBV6-1 with TRBJ1-5, with a tentative D call TRBD1 (5 bases). Looked up from germline, CDR1 is MNHNS and CDR2 is SASEGT. The V end was cut by 0 bases, the J end by 6 bases, with 9 bases between. The CDR3 contains 14 residues. The CDR3 sequence is CASSEASQGQPQHF. The CDR3, as DNA: TGTGCCAGCAGTGAAGCTAGTCAGGGTCAGCCCCAGCATTTT.

The CDR3: CATTMGQGGRDTQYF. In nucleotides, the CDR3 is TGTGCCACCACGATGGGACAGGGAGGCAGAGATACGCAGTATTTT. The V and J genes are TRBV24-1 and TRBJ2-3; 9 bases are a match to TRBD1. The CDR3 has 15 residues. Germline V lookup: CDR1 KGHDR, CDR2 SFDVKD. Trimming at V came to 8 bases and at J to 5 bases, leaving 10 bases not matched to a gene.

The chain combines TRBV5-4 with TRBJ2-3; TRBD2 matches 14 bases. The CDR3 covers 17 residues. Germline assignment: CDR1 SGHNT and CDR2 YYREEE (reference sequence). After removal of 3 bases from V and 4 bases from J, the junction contained 7 bases not matched to a gene. CDR3 DNA sequence: TGTGCCAGCAGCTCCGGACTAGCGGGGGGTTTGGCAGATACGCAGTATTTT. It is translated as CASSSGLAGGLADTQYF.

The chain uses TRBV30 and TRBJ1-6; 7 bases are a match to TRBD1. Trimming took 5 bases from V and 2 from J; bases not matched to a gene: 6. In germline, CDR1 is GTSNPN, CDR2 SVGIG (reference sequence). The CDR3 has 15 residues. The CDR3: CAWARGTAYNSPLHF. The CDR3 DNA is TGTGCCTGGGCCAGGGGGACCGCCTATAATTCACCCCTCCACTTT.

The J gene is TRBJ2-7, the V gene TRBV4-1, with TRBD1 matching 7 bases. This CDR3 contains 15 residues. Germline lookup yields CDR1 MGHRA and CDR2 YSYEKL. Trimming cost V 2 bases and J 3 bases; bases outside gene matches: 7. The DNA of the CDR3 is TGCGCCAGCAGCCAATCGACAGGGAAATACTACGAGCAGTACTTC. It translates to CASSQSTGKYYEQYF.

The V and J genes are TRBV12-3 or TRBV12-4 and TRBJ2-5, with 9 bases lining up with TRBD2. The CDR3 length is 13 residues. V was pared by 7 bases and J by 5 bases, with 5 bases of the junction left unmatched. This CDR3 is CASTSGGRETQYF. The CDR3 DNA sequence: TGTGCCAGCACAAGCGGGGGGCGGGAGACCCAGTACTTC.

The J gene is TRBJ2-2, the V gene TRBV7-9; possible D gene TRBD1, 5 bases. This CDR3 comprises 17 residues. Trimming removed 6 bases from V and 5 bases from J, with 22 bases in between. Germline V gene lookup returns CDR1 SEHNR and CDR2 FQNEAQ (reference sequence). CDR3 nucleotides: TGTGCCAGCAGGCCCTCATTCAGGGATGAGAGGACCGGGGAGCTGTTTTTT. Translated: CASRPSFRDERTGELFF.

J is TRBJ2-7 and V is TRBV5-1; tentatively, D is TRBD1 (5 bases). The length of the CDR3 is 15 residues. Between the trimmed V and J ends, which lost 0 bases and 3 bases, there was a span of 13 bases. From germline, CDR1 is SGHRS and CDR2 YFSETQ. The CDR3 DNA reads as TGCGCCAGCAGCTTGGAGGCAGGGTCCGACTACGAGCAGTACTTC. Translated: CASSLEAGSDYEQYF.

The chain recombines TRBV5-1 with TRBJ2-2; 7 nucleotides line up with TRBD1. Germline assignment: CDR1 SGHRS and CDR2 YFSETQ. The CDR3 consists of 16 residues. With V trimmed by 1 base and J by 1 base, 4 bases remained unmatched. Here the CDR3 DNA reads TGCGCCAGCAGCTTGTCGGGACAGATGAACACCGGGGAGCTGTTTTTT. This codes for CASSLSGQMNTGELFF.

J is TRBJ2-1 and V is TRBV11-2; the match to TRBD2 covers 12 bases. The CDR3 loop spans 15 amino acids. Germline-derived CDR1 and CDR2 are SGHAT and FQNNGV. The J segment lost 7 bases and the V segment lost 5 bases, leaving 6 bases of the junction unmatched. The CDR3 DNA reads as TGTGCCAGCAGCGTACTAGCGGGAGGTTGGAATGAGCAGTTCTTC. Its protein product is CASSVLAGGWNEQFF. The full variable domain, rest sourced from reference TRBV11-2 and TRBJ2-1, is EAGVAQSPRYKIIEKRQSVAFWCNPISGHATLYWYQQILGQGPKLLIQFQNNGVVDDSQLPKDRFSAERLKGVDSTLKIQPAKLEDSAVYLCASSVLAGGWNEQFFGPGTRLTVL.

The chain joins TRBV6-1 to TRBJ2-3; D perhaps matches TRBD2 (5 bases). This CDR3 is 16 amino acids long. Trimming stripped 3 bases from V and 0 bases from J, with 13 bases between. Germline loops: CDR1 MNHNS, CDR2 SASEGT. CDR3 coding DNA: TGTGCCAGCAGTGAGGAGGACCGACCTAGCACAGATACGCAGTATTTT. Translated: CASSEEDRPSTDTQYF.

The rearrangement uses TRBV5-1 and TRBJ2-5; 7 nucleotides match TRBD1. Germline CDR1 and CDR2: SGHRS and YFSETQ. The CDR3 spans 15 residues. The V gene end was trimmed by 4 bases and the J gene end by 2 bases; junction bases not matched to a gene: 8. The CDR3 nucleotides are TGCGCCAGCAGCCCGACACCGGGACAGCAAGAGACCCAGTACTTC. It specifies CASSPTPGQQETQYF.